This T cell receptor (beta chain) was observed in a study of early T cells in non-severe SARS-CoV-2 infection. Study overall: Sequencing was performed on bulk RNA from unsorted whole blood, leaving chains unpaired.

Germline V lookup: CDR1 MGHRA, CDR2 YSYEKL. V was clipped by 4 bases and J by 7 bases; unmatched bases: 6. CDR3 size: 14 residues. cDNA molecules, individually, were tagged with unique molecular identifiers. TCRdb passed the 5' RACE reads through MiXCR, listing each CDR3 protein once. The sample has about 98,000 distinct CDR3 sequences, 10% to 15% seen once. The specimen sequenced was whole blood. The chain uses TRBV4-1 and TRBJ1-5, with 8 nucleotides matching TRBD1. The clonotype originates from an adult who was a healthcare worker with PCR-confirmed SARS-CoV-2 infection or an uninfected control (not recorded which). The CDR3: CASSPTGAGQPQHF. Written as DNA, the CDR3 is TGCGCCAGCAGCCCGACAGGGGCTGGGCAGCCCCAGCATTTT.